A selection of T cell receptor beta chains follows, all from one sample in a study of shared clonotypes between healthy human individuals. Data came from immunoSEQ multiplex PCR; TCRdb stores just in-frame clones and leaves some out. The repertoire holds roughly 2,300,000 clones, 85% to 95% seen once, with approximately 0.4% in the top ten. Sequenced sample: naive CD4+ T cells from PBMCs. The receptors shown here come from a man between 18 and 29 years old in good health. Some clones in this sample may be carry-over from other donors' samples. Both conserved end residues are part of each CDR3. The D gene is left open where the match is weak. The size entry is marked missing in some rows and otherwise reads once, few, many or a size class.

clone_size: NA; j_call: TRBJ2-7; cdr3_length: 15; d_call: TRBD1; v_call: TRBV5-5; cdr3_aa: CASSSPGQGIREQYF; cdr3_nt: TGTGCCAGCAGCTCTCCGGGACAGGGGATTCGGGAGCAGTACTTC
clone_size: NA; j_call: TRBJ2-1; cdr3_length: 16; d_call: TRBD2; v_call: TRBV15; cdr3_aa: CATSRGGLAGYNEQFF; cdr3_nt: TGTGCCACCAGCAGGGGGGGACTAGCGGGGTACAATGAGCAGTTCTTC
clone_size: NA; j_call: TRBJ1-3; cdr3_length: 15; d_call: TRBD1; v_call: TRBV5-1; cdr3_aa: CASTNEGARGNTIYF; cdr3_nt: TGCGCCAGCACAAACGAGGGGGCGCGCGGAAACACCATATATTTT
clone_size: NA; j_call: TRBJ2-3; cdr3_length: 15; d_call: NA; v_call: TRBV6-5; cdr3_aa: CASRPTRPSTDTQYF; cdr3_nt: TGTGCCAGCAGACCGACAAGACCTAGCACAGATACGCAGTATTTT
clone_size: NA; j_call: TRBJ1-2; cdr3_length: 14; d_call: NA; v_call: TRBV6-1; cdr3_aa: CASTRLGELDGYTF; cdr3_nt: TGTGCCAGCACTCGATTAGGTGAGCTGGATGGCTACACCTTC
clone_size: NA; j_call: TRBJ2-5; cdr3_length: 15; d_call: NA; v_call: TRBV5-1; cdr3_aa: CASSLASVARETQYF; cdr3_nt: TGCGCCAGCAGCTTGGCCAGTGTAGCTCGCGAGACCCAGTACTTC
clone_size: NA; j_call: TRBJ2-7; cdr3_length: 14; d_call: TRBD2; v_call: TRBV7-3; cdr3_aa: CASSPTSGSYEQYF; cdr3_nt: TGTGCCAGCAGTCCGACTAGCGGGAGTTACGAGCAGTACTTC
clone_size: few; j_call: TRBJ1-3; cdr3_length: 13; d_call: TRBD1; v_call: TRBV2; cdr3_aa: CAISRGRGNTIYF; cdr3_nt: TGTGCCATTAGCAGGGGGCGTGGAAACACCATATATTTT
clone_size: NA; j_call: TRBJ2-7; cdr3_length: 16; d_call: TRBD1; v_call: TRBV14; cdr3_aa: CASSHPPGTGAYEQYF; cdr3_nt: TGTGCCAGCAGCCACCCTCCCGGGACAGGGGCCTACGAGCAGTACTTC
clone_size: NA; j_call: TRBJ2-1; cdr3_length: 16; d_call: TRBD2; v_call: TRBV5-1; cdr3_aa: CASSGPGGASYNEQFF; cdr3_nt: TGCGCCAGCAGCGGGCCCGGGGGGGCCTCCTACAATGAGCAGTTCTTC
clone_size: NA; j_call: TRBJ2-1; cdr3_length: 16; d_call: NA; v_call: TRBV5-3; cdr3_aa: CARSLSRGTLYNEQFF; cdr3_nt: TGTGCCAGAAGCTTGAGCCGGGGGACCCTTTACAATGAGCAGTTCTTC
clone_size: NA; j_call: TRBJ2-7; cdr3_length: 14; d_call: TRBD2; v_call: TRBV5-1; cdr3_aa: CASSLTSGAYEQYF; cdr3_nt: TGCGCCAGCAGCTTGACTAGCGGGGCCTACGAGCAGTACTTC
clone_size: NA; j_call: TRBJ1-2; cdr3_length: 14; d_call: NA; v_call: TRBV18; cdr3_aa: CASSPLETGHGYTF; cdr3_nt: TGTGCCAGCTCACCACTAGAGACGGGGCATGGCTACACCTTC